These T cell receptor beta chains were read from a single sample in a study of identifying expanded T cells in peripheral blood. This table comes from immunoSEQ multiplex PCR, and its TCRdb copy is limited to in-frame clones, with some not included. Here the sample spans 55,000 to 75,000 clones, 87% being singletons. What was sequenced was blood. The receptors derive from a person aged 18 to 70 in good health. The conserved cysteine and the conserved F or W are not part of the CDR3 here. D genes are given only for firm matches. The size of a clone is reported for some rows only, either as once, few or many, or as a class for expanded clones.

j_call,v_call,clone_size,d_call,cdr3_aa
TRBJ2-5,TRBV9,.,.,ASSVGLEGETQY
TRBJ2-7,TRBV10-3,.,TRBD1,AISDSNRGRYEQY
TRBJ1-4,TRBV5-1,.,.,ASSLGQGKNEKLF
TRBJ2-1,TRBV5-1,.,.,ASSLPSTVYNEQF
TRBJ2-7,TRBV15,once,.,ATSRGWSYEQY
TRBJ2-1,TRBV7-8,.,.,ASTHRDSSTYNEQF
TRBJ2-1,TRBV7-2,.,TRBD2,ASSLLGLADYNEQF
TRBJ2-3,TRBV6-4,.,.,ASSDGATDTQY
TRBJ2-1,TRBV5-1,.,.,ASNGAGAYNEQF
TRBJ1-4,TRBV15,.,.,ATSRDNAEKLF
TRBJ2-4,TRBV5-1,few,.,ASSLDGGGGVQY
TRBJ1-3,TRBV10-3,.,.,ASVGTGNTIY
TRBJ1-2,TRBV7-8,.,.,ASSLVAPGLHSPANYGYT
TRBJ2-7,TRBV4-1,.,.,ASSQEGLLYEQY
TRBJ2-1,TRBV4-3,.,TRBD2,ASSQEWVDGTSGSNEQF
TRBJ2-1,TRBV29-1,.,.,SVEEIEQF
TRBJ2-7,TRBV29-1,.,.,SVGGQRSLPQY
TRBJ2-7,TRBV6-1,.,TRBD1,ASSLQGISHEQY
TRBJ1-2,TRBV6-5,.,.,ASSYGGSYGYT
TRBJ2-7,TRBV6-1,.,TRBD1,ASSEDGTGTNEQY
TRBJ2-4,TRBV9,.,.,ASSPYPQGNIQY
TRBJ1-5,TRBV6-1,few,.,ASSEEGTNQPQH
TRBJ2-1,TRBV27,.,.,ASSLKYNEQF
TRBJ2-1,TRBV9,.,.,ASSVVTGFYNEQF
TRBJ2-1,TRBV28,.,TRBD2,ASSPQLAGAYNEQF
TRBJ2-3,TRBV11-2,few,TRBD2,ASSLGTSSSTDTQY
TRBJ2-6,TRBV4-3,.,.,ASSQGDTGSGANVLT
TRBJ2-1,TRBV11-3,.,TRBD1,ASSSRDRDEQF
TRBJ1-5,TRBV28,.,.,ASTLPGNQPQH
TRBJ1-2,TRBV2,.,.,ASSPSYGSYGYT